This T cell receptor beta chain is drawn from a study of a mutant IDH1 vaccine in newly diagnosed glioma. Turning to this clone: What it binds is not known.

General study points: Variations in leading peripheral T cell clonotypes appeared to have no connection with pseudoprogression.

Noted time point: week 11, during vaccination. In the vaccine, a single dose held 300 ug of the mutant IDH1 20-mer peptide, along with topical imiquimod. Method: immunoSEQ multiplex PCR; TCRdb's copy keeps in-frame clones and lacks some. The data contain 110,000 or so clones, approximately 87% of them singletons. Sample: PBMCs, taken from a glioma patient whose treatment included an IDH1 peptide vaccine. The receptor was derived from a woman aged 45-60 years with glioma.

The CDR3 protein is CAWSVKSQPQHF. CDR3 in DNA: TGTGCCTGGAGTGTAAAGTCCCAGCCCCAGCATTTT. This rearrangement joins TRBV30 to TRBJ1-5; D is undetermined. CDR3 size: 12 residues. Trimming left V 0 bases short and J 7 bases short, with 7 bases between. Germline lookup yields CDR1 GTSNPN and CDR2 SVGIG (reference sequence).